This T cell receptor beta chain was identified in a study of graft-versus-host responses after intestinal transplantation. Overall study: Recipients underwent multivisceral, liver-intestinal, or isolated intestinal transplants. Findings and limits, study-wide: In recipient marrow, GvH clones were found, and some appeared first in ileum or blood.

The CDR3 length is 13 residues. CDR1 is MNHEY, CDR2 SVGAGI, per germline. V lost 3 bases to trimming and J lost 9 bases, with 12 bases between them. Method: immunoSEQ multiplex PCR; TCRdb's copy keeps in-frame clones and lacks some. The profile shows about 12,000 clones, about a third of them singletons. Responders that carried the CFSE label, approximately 200,000 of them, were plated with approximately 200,000 irradiated, violet-dye-labeled stimulator cells. CD4 and CD8 responders that proliferated in the reaction were FACS-sorted. This clone occurred a few times. The TCR originated in a human patient who received an intestinal transplant. This chain uses TRBV6-5 with TRBJ2-1; D remains unclear. The source was alloreactive CD8+ T cells from a mixed lymphocyte reaction culture, collected before intestinal transplant. Indicated subset: CFSE-low proliferating T cells sorted from approximately 6-day pre-transplant mixed lymphocyte reaction (GvH or HvG direction). CDR3 region: CASSYIELSEQFF. In DNA form, the CDR3 reads TGTGCCAGCAGTTATATCGAGCTTAGTGAGCAGTTCTTC.